This T cell receptor beta chain derives from a study of cytomegalovirus exposure and HLA in healthy donors. Overall study context: Unique TCRs from HLA-typed donors, about 85 million of them, were held in an early data release.

V was pared by 5 bases and J by 3 bases, with 6 bases of the junction left unmatched. CDR1 is MNHEY and CDR2 is SMNVEV in the germline V gene (reference sequence). This CDR3 spans 14 amino acids. 60 Vbeta and 13 Jbeta primers were used in PCR. Profiling relied on immunoSEQ multiplex PCR, and the TCRdb table lists in-frame clones only, not all of them. The sample shows 180,000 or so clones, 70% to 85% of them seen only once. Findings and limits, study-wide: Roughly uniform sequencing depth across donors was assumed, possibly incorrectly.

For this clone: Its antigen is still unknown.

This sequence was found in a man in his late teens or twenties in good health and CMV-seronegative. This rearrangement joins TRBV27 to TRBJ1-1, with 7 bases aligning to TRBD1. The sequencing input was PBMCs. The CDR3 nucleotides read TGTGCCAGCAGTAGAGACAGGGTGGACACTGAAGCTTTCTTT. Its translation: CASSRDRVDTEAFF.